A selection of T cell receptor beta chains follows, all from one sample in a study of blood T cell repertoires in COVID-19. The data were produced by immunoSEQ multiplex PCR, yet TCRdb's version contains in-frame clones alone and is incomplete. The sample lists around 150,000 clones; 75% to 80% were seen once. The sequenced sample consisted of peripheral blood. The receptors here all came from a woman in her forties or fifties with active or convalescent COVID-19. The CDR3 runs from the conserved cysteine through the conserved F or W. The order of the fields is V gene, CDR3 length, J gene, D gene, clone size, CDR3 DNA, CDR3 protein. D genes are given only for firm matches. Clone size is not always given. Where it is, it says once, few, many or a class for expanded clones.

V gene: TRBV7-9; CDR3 length: 14; J gene: TRBJ2-7; D gene: -; clone size: -; CDR3 DNA: TGTGCCATCTTTCCCCCAGGAATAGCCTACGAGCAGTACTTC; CDR3 protein: CAIFPPGIAYEQYF
V gene: TRBV30; CDR3 length: 14; J gene: TRBJ1-2; D gene: -; clone size: -; CDR3 DNA: TGTGCCTCACGGCGGCGGACTGCTAACTATGGCTACACCTTC; CDR3 protein: CASRRRTANYGYTF
V gene: TRBV30; CDR3 length: 13; J gene: TRBJ1-1; D gene: -; clone size: -; CDR3 DNA: TGTGCCTGGACCGGGACATTCACCTCGAGAGCTTTCTTT; CDR3 protein: CAWTGTFTSRAFF
V gene: TRBV6-5; CDR3 length: 14; J gene: TRBJ1-3; D gene: TRBD1; clone size: few; CDR3 DNA: TGTGCCAGCAGTTATAGGGGGCATGGAAACACCATATATTTT; CDR3 protein: CASSYRGHGNTIYF
V gene: TRBV25-1; CDR3 length: 15; J gene: TRBJ1-1; D gene: -; clone size: -; CDR3 DNA: TGTGCCAGCAGTGAAGTGCGGGGGGCCAACACTGAAGCTTTCTTT; CDR3 protein: CASSEVRGANTEAFF
V gene: TRBV7-9; CDR3 length: 18; J gene: TRBJ2-3; D gene: TRBD2; clone size: -; CDR3 DNA: TGTGCCAGCAGTTCGAGAGGGACTAGCGGGTTTAGCACAGATACGCAGTATTTT; CDR3 protein: CASSSRGTSGFSTDTQYF
V gene: TRBV7-9; CDR3 length: 13; J gene: TRBJ1-5; D gene: -; clone size: -; CDR3 DNA: TGTGCCAGCAGCTTCCAAGAGGGCCAGCCCCAGCATTTT; CDR3 protein: CASSFQEGQPQHF
V gene: TRBV7-9; CDR3 length: 17; J gene: TRBJ2-5; D gene: TRBD1; clone size: -; CDR3 DNA: TGTGCCAGCAGCCCCCGCGGGGGACAGGGAAAGGCAGAGACCCAGTACTTC; CDR3 protein: CASSPRGGQGKAETQYF
V gene: TRBV27; CDR3 length: 13; J gene: TRBJ1-2; D gene: -; clone size: few; CDR3 DNA: TGTGCCAGCAGCGACAGGCTTAACTATGGCTACACCTTC; CDR3 protein: CASSDRLNYGYTF
V gene: TRBV7-2; CDR3 length: 13; J gene: TRBJ2-7; D gene: -; clone size: -; CDR3 DNA: TGTGCCAGCAGCTTTGGACATGGCTACGAGCAGTACTTC; CDR3 protein: CASSFGHGYEQYF
V gene: TRBV30; CDR3 length: 12; J gene: TRBJ1-4; D gene: TRBD1; clone size: -; CDR3 DNA: TGTGCCTGGAGCAGGGGGGCTTGGGAACTGTTTTTT; CDR3 protein: CAWSRGAWELFF
V gene: TRBV3-1/TRBV3-2; CDR3 length: 20; J gene: TRBJ1-3; D gene: -; clone size: -; CDR3 DNA: TGTGCCAGCAGCCAAGAAGTGAGGTGGAGACCTTGCCGCTCTGGAAACACCATATATTTT; CDR3 protein: CASSQEVRWRPCRSGNTIYF
V gene: TRBV5-1; CDR3 length: 15; J gene: TRBJ2-2; D gene: -; clone size: -; CDR3 DNA: TGCGCCAGCAGCCCAACCGGGGCGAACACCGGGGAGCTGTTTTTT; CDR3 protein: CASSPTGANTGELFF
V gene: TRBV12-3/TRBV12-4; CDR3 length: 13; J gene: TRBJ1-2; D gene: -; clone size: -; CDR3 DNA: TGTGCCAGCACCCTCCCAGGGAACTATGGCTACACCTTC; CDR3 protein: CASTLPGNYGYTF
V gene: TRBV11-1; CDR3 length: 14; J gene: TRBJ1-1; D gene: -; clone size: -; CDR3 DNA: TGTGCCAGCAGCTTAGTTCCGACAGTCACTGAAGCTTTCTTT; CDR3 protein: CASSLVPTVTEAFF
V gene: TRBV7-6; CDR3 length: 15; J gene: TRBJ2-7; D gene: -; clone size: once; CDR3 DNA: TGTGCCAGCAGCCCTTTCGGAGCCTCGGCCTACGAGCAGTACTTC; CDR3 protein: CASSPFGASAYEQYF
V gene: TRBV29-1; CDR3 length: 11; J gene: TRBJ1-1; D gene: -; clone size: few; CDR3 DNA: TGCAGCGTTGGGAGGGGTGGTGAAGCTTTCTTT; CDR3 protein: CSVGRGGEAFF
V gene: TRBV6-2/TRBV6-3; CDR3 length: 15; J gene: TRBJ2-7; D gene: -; clone size: once; CDR3 DNA: TGTGCCAGCAGTTACGGCGGGGGCCTCAGAGGCGAGCAGTACTTC; CDR3 protein: CASSYGGGLRGEQYF
V gene: TRBV5-5; CDR3 length: 15; J gene: TRBJ2-5; D gene: -; clone size: -; CDR3 DNA: TGTGCCAGCAGCTCCGCCCTTAACAGGGAAGAGACCCAGTACTTC; CDR3 protein: CASSSALNREETQYF
V gene: TRBV4-3; CDR3 length: 16; J gene: TRBJ1-3; D gene: -; clone size: once; CDR3 DNA: TGCGCCAGCAGCCAAGATAGACAGGCCCCGGGAAACACCATATATTTT; CDR3 protein: CASSQDRQAPGNTIYF
V gene: TRBV4-1; CDR3 length: 13; J gene: TRBJ2-5; D gene: -; clone size: -; CDR3 DNA: TGCGCCAGCAGCCCACAGATAGAGGAGACCCAGTACTTC; CDR3 protein: CASSPQIEETQYF
V gene: TRBV29-1; CDR3 length: 15; J gene: TRBJ1-1; D gene: TRBD1; clone size: -; CDR3 DNA: TGCAGCGTTGTCGGGACAGGGTCTGGGGACACTGAAGCTTTCTTT; CDR3 protein: CSVVGTGSGDTEAFF
V gene: TRBV9; CDR3 length: 15; J gene: TRBJ2-1; D gene: -; clone size: once; CDR3 DNA: TGTGCCAGCAGCGTAGGGGTCTCTCAGGGGAATGAGCAGTTCTTC; CDR3 protein: CASSVGVSQGNEQFF
V gene: TRBV7-9; CDR3 length: 15; J gene: TRBJ1-4; D gene: TRBD1; clone size: -; CDR3 DNA: TGTGCCAGCAGCTTATTGACAGGGATTAACGAAAAACTGTTTTTT; CDR3 protein: CASSLLTGINEKLFF
V gene: TRBV6-2/TRBV6-3; CDR3 length: 17; J gene: TRBJ2-5; D gene: TRBD2; clone size: -; CDR3 DNA: TGTGCCAGCAGTTACGGAAGACTAGCGGGAAATCAAGAGACCCAGTACTTC; CDR3 protein: CASSYGRLAGNQETQYF
V gene: TRBV30; CDR3 length: 15; J gene: TRBJ1-2; D gene: -; clone size: few; CDR3 DNA: TGTGCCTGGAGGCCCCCAGGGGCCCTATCGGCTGGCTACACCTTC; CDR3 protein: CAWRPPGALSAGYTF
V gene: TRBV6-5; CDR3 length: 14; J gene: TRBJ2-7; D gene: -; clone size: -; CDR3 DNA: TGTGCCAGCAGTTCGGACAGTGGGGCTTACGAGCAGTACTTC; CDR3 protein: CASSSDSGAYEQYF
V gene: TRBV2; CDR3 length: 14; J gene: TRBJ2-5; D gene: -; clone size: -; CDR3 DNA: TGTGCCAGCAGTGGGCGTCAGGGTGTGGAGACCCAGTACTTC; CDR3 protein: CASSGRQGVETQYF
V gene: TRBV6-2/TRBV6-3; CDR3 length: 15; J gene: TRBJ2-5; D gene: -; clone size: -; CDR3 DNA: TGTGCCAGCAGTAGCCACCGGGACATACGAGAGACCCAGTACTTC; CDR3 protein: CASSSHRDIRETQYF
V gene: TRBV9; CDR3 length: 15; J gene: TRBJ1-5; D gene: TRBD1; clone size: -; CDR3 DNA: TGTGCCAGCAGCGTAGGGACAGGGAGGGGTCAGCCCCAGCATTTT; CDR3 protein: CASSVGTGRGQPQHF
V gene: TRBV10-3; CDR3 length: 14; J gene: TRBJ1-1; D gene: -; clone size: -; CDR3 DNA: TGTGCCATCAGTGGGGAGACAGGGAACACTGAAGCTTTCTTT; CDR3 protein: CAISGETGNTEAFF
V gene: TRBV28; CDR3 length: 15; J gene: TRBJ2-2; D gene: TRBD2; clone size: -; CDR3 DNA: TGTGCCAGATCTCTAGCGGGAGGCGTCACCGGGGAGCTGTTTTTT; CDR3 protein: CARSLAGGVTGELFF
V gene: TRBV5-6; CDR3 length: 14; J gene: TRBJ1-2; D gene: TRBD1; clone size: once; CDR3 DNA: TGTGCCAGCAGCCGGGACAGGGGGGCCTATGGCTACACCTTC; CDR3 protein: CASSRDRGAYGYTF
V gene: TRBV2; CDR3 length: 12; J gene: TRBJ1-2; D gene: -; clone size: -; CDR3 DNA: TGTGCCAGCAGTGAGACTGCCTCGGGCTACACCTTC; CDR3 protein: CASSETASGYTF
V gene: TRBV21-1; CDR3 length: 12; J gene: TRBJ1-1; D gene: -; clone size: -; CDR3 DNA: TGTGCCAGACAGGGGGTAAACACTGAAGCTTTCTTT; CDR3 protein: CARQGVNTEAFF
V gene: TRBV15; CDR3 length: 13; J gene: TRBJ2-3; D gene: -; clone size: once; CDR3 DNA: TGTGCCACCAGCAGAGGCCTAGCTGGCACGCAGTATTTT; CDR3 protein: CATSRGLAGTQYF
V gene: TRBV5-4; CDR3 length: 13; J gene: TRBJ2-5; D gene: -; clone size: few; CDR3 DNA: TGTGCCAGCAGCTTTAGCGGAGGAGAGACCCAGTACTTC; CDR3 protein: CASSFSGGETQYF
V gene: TRBV6-5; CDR3 length: 15; J gene: TRBJ1-1; D gene: TRBD1; clone size: -; CDR3 DNA: TGTGCCAGCAGTTACTCGAAGGGGGCTCACACTGAAGCTTTCTTT; CDR3 protein: CASSYSKGAHTEAFF
V gene: TRBV5-6; CDR3 length: 15; J gene: TRBJ2-7; D gene: TRBD2; clone size: -; CDR3 DNA: TGTGCCAGCTCCTTGGGTGCGGGAGGAACCTACGAGCAGTACTTC; CDR3 protein: CASSLGAGGTYEQYF
V gene: TRBV3-1/TRBV3-2; CDR3 length: 21; J gene: TRBJ2-2; D gene: TRBD1; clone size: -; CDR3 DNA: TGTGCCAGCAGCCAAGTAGCCCCCGGGACAGGGTTGGTGAAGTCAAGCGGGGAGCTGTTTTTT; CDR3 protein: CASSQVAPGTGLVKSSGELFF
V gene: TRBV4-1; CDR3 length: 14; J gene: TRBJ2-1; D gene: TRBD1; clone size: few; CDR3 DNA: TGCGCCAGCAGCCAAGAGGCAGGGGGCTCTGAGCAGTTCTTC; CDR3 protein: CASSQEAGGSEQFF
V gene: TRBV6-5; CDR3 length: 14; J gene: TRBJ2-7; D gene: TRBD1; clone size: -; CDR3 DNA: TGTGCCAGCAGTTACACCGGACAGGGGGCCGAGCAGTACTTC; CDR3 protein: CASSYTGQGAEQYF
V gene: TRBV24-1; CDR3 length: 14; J gene: TRBJ1-4; D gene: TRBD1; clone size: -; CDR3 DNA: TGTGCCACCAGAGACGACAGGGACCTTCCAGGACTGTTTTTT; CDR3 protein: CATRDDRDLPGLFF
V gene: TRBV10-3; CDR3 length: 14; J gene: TRBJ1-2; D gene: TRBD1; clone size: -; CDR3 DNA: TGTGCCATCAGTTCACAGGGGAAGAAGGATGGCTACACCTTC; CDR3 protein: CAISSQGKKDGYTF
V gene: TRBV4-1; CDR3 length: 14; J gene: TRBJ2-5; D gene: -; clone size: many; CDR3 DNA: TGCGCCAGCAGGCCCTCGGACAGCCAAGAGACCCAGTACTTC; CDR3 protein: CASRPSDSQETQYF
V gene: TRBV6-5; CDR3 length: 14; J gene: TRBJ1-6; D gene: -; clone size: -; CDR3 DNA: TGTGCCAGCAGCCCGAGATACGATAATTCACCCCTCCACTTT; CDR3 protein: CASSPRYDNSPLHF